This T cell receptor (beta chain) emerged from a study of cytomegalovirus exposure and HLA in healthy donors. PCR primers comprised 60 Vbeta and 13 Jbeta primers. Clones were sequenced by immunoSEQ multiplex PCR, and TCRdb holds only the in-frame ones, with some missing. The table includes 150,000 to 200,000 clones, almost 85% detected once. This TCR came from a woman aged 45-59 years in good health and CMV-seronegative. The sequencing sample was made of PBMCs.

The CDR3 reads CASSFSNSGANVLTF. In DNA form, the CDR3 reads TGCGCCAGCAGCTTCAGTAACTCTGGGGCCAACGTCCTGACTTTC. The chain recombines TRBV5-1 with TRBJ2-6, with no clear D. V was pared by 2 bases and J by 0 bases, with 6 bases between. CDR1 is SGHRS, CDR2 YFSETQ, per germline. This CDR3 is 15 amino acids long.